Listed here are 16 T cell receptor beta chains from one sample, sequenced in a study of PD-L1 blockade in urothelial cancer. Only in-frame clones appear in the TCRdb table, and some are missing; sequencing was by immunoSEQ multiplex PCR. Of about 22,000 clones detected, roughly 90% appear once; the ten largest clones hold roughly a sixth. The material was PBMCs, obtained around atezolizumab (anti-PD-L1) treatment. These receptors all come from a woman in her sixties with urothelial cancer.

By sample share, this clone is medium-sized (0.01 to 0.1%). The chain combines TRBV11-2 with TRBJ1-1; no reliable D call. The V end was cut by 7 bases, the J end by 3 bases, with 15 bases between. The CDR3 has 14 residues. Germline V gene lookup returns CDR1 SGHAT and CDR2 FQNNGV. CDR3 DNA: TGTGCCAGCACAATCCCCGTCGGTGACACTGAAGCTTTCTTT. Amino acids: CASTIPVGDTEAFF.

V usage is TRBV12-2 and J usage is TRBJ2-7; the DNA was not used to check the table's D call, TRBD1. TRBV12-2 constitutes a pseudogene. This CDR3 is built from 15 residues. This CDR3 reads CASRLYRGSSYEQYF. The CDR3 DNA is TGTGCAAGTCGCTTGTACAGGGGAAGCTCCTACGAGCAGTACTTC.

V is TRBV5-4 and J is TRBJ1-2, with TRBD1 matching 7 bases. V was pared by 4 bases and J by 10 bases, with 10 bases of the junction left unmatched. The germline V gene has CDR1 SGHNT and CDR2 YYREEE (reference sequence). This CDR3 is 13 amino acids long. The DNA of the CDR3 is TGTGCCAGCAGCACCCAACAGGGGCCCGACTACACCTTC. Protein: CASSTQQGPDYTF.

V and J are TRBV13 and TRBJ2-7; tentatively, D is TRBD1 or TRBD2 (6 bases each). This CDR3 has 15 residues. The ends were cut back, 4 bases at V and 5 bases at J, with 18 bases in the middle. Germline CDR1 and CDR2: PRHDT and FYEKMQ (reference sequence). The CDR3 DNA sequence: TGTGCCAGCAGCTCAGGGGCGTTGGGGGGACACGAGCAGTACTTC. Its protein product is CASSSGALGGHEQYF.

This clone was found once. The chain employs TRBV7-3 and TRBJ2-3; TRBD1 aligns across 7 bases. The CDR3 sequence is 15 residues long. With V trimmed by 5 bases and J by 4 bases, 9 bases remained unmatched. Germline values: CDR1 SGHTA, CDR2 FQGTGA. The CDR3 DNA reads as TGTGCCAGCAGCCCCCAAGGGGGCCCCCCAGATACGCAGTATTTT. It yields the protein CASSPQGGPPDTQYF.

The chain carries TRBV7-6 and TRBJ2-5; 9 bases are shared with TRBD2. V trimming: 5 bases; J trimming: 5 bases; junction bases outside the gene matches: 6. The CDR3 has 14 residues. The germline CDR1 and CDR2 sequences are SGHVS and FNYEAQ. In DNA, the CDR3 is TGTGCCAGCAGCCATCATACTAGCGGGGAGACCCAGTACTTC. It specifies CASSHHTSGETQYF.

V is TRBV27 and J is TRBJ2-7; D is possibly TRBD2 (7 bases). Trimming shortened V by 6 bases and J by 4 bases, and 13 bases separated the two germline ends. Germline V lookup: CDR1 MNHEY, CDR2 SMNVEV (reference sequence). The CDR3 runs to 13 residues. This CDR3 reads CASSPRGGYEQYF. CDR3 sequence (DNA): TGTGCCAGCAGCCCTAGGGGGGGATACGAGCAGTACTTC.

The chain joins TRBV28 to TRBJ2-1; TRBD2 is a possible D gene (5 bases). This CDR3 spans 17 amino acids. Germline assignment: CDR1 MDHEN and CDR2 SYDVKM. V lost 2 bases, J lost 0 bases, and 14 bases lay in between. Here the CDR3 DNA reads TGTGCCAGCAGTTTACCGGGATGGGATCCCTCCTACAATGAGCAGTTCTTC. As protein: CASSLPGWDPSYNEQFF.

This clone occurred once. The CDR3 region is CASSLSSADTQYF. CDR3 bases: TGTGCCAGCAGTTTATCGAGCGCAGATACGCAGTATTTT. The V gene is TRBV27, the J gene TRBJ2-3; no definite D call. V lost 0 bases and J lost 4, with 5 bases in between. CDR3 size: 13 residues. Germline V CDR1 and CDR2: MNHEY, SMNVEV (reference sequence).

V gene TRBV9 combines with J gene TRBJ2-2; a possible D gene is TRBD1 (6 bases). Trimming removed 5 bases from V and 3 bases from J, with 17 bases in between. The germline V gene has CDR1 SGDLS and CDR2 YYNGEE. This CDR3 is 16 amino acids long. CDR3: CASRRRGHGDTGELFF. The CDR3 nucleotides read TGTGCCAGCAGGCGCAGGGGCCACGGAGACACCGGGGAGCTGTTTTTT.

The chain uses TRBV27 and TRBJ2-2, with 8 bases matching TRBD1. Per the germline V gene, CDR1 is MNHEY and CDR2 is SMNVEV (reference sequence). J lost 8 bases, V lost 3 bases, and 14 bases had no gene match. CDR3 length equals 17 residues. CDR3 nucleotides: TGTGCCAGCAGTTTGAAGCCGGGACAGGCTGGTTTTGGGGAGCTGTTTTTT. Translating gives CASSLKPGQAGFGELFF.

The gene calls are TRBV18 and TRBJ1-4; D ambiguous. CDR1 and CDR2 from the germline V gene are KGHSH and LQKENI. This CDR3 region has 17 residues. Trimming stripped 6 bases from V and 0 bases from J, with 17 bases between. The CDR3 region is CASSQNPGTATNEKLFF. The CDR3, as DNA: TGTGCCAGCTCCCAGAACCCCGGAACAGCAACTAATGAAAAACTGTTTTTT.

The chain is built from TRBV19 and TRBJ2-5; 8 nucleotides agree with TRBD1. The CDR3 has 13 residues. V was clipped by 6 bases and J by 7 bases; unmatched bases: 7. Germline V CDR1 and CDR2: LNHDA, SQIVND (reference sequence). The CDR3 loop is CASRPDRGGTQYF. The CDR3 DNA is TGTGCCAGTAGACCCGACAGGGGAGGGACCCAGTACTTC.

This clone was counted a single time. V usage is TRBV28 and J usage is TRBJ2-7; D call uncertain. The CDR3 sequence is 13 residues long. CDR1 is MDHEN, CDR2 SYDVKM, per germline. Trimming stripped 6 bases from V and 3 bases from J, with 12 bases between. The CDR3 bases are TGTGCCAGCAGCCTGACACATAACTACGAGCAGTACTTC. The encoded protein is CASSLTHNYEQYF.

The rearrangement joins TRBV7-3 to TRBJ2-5; TRBD2 agrees at 11 bases. The germline CDR1 and CDR2 sequences are SGHTA and FQGTGA. The CDR3 length is 14 residues. Trimming cost V 3 bases and J 4 bases; bases outside gene matches: 1. The DNA of the CDR3 is TGTGCCAGCAGCTTTAGCGGGAGGGGAGAGACCCAGTACTTC. It encodes CASSFSGRGETQYF.

The chain uses TRBV29-1 and TRBJ1-2, with D possibly being TRBD1 (6 bases). The CDR3 contains 13 residues. V was clipped by 4 bases and J by 8 bases, with 17 bases between them. CDR1 and CDR2 (germline): SQVTM, ANQGSEA. CDR3 sequence: CSVGLGASSGYTF. CDR3 DNA: TGCAGCGTTGGTTTGGGGGCTTCGAGCGGCTACACCTTC.